This T cell receptor beta chain is from a study of identical twins. This clonotype was seen ten or more times. MiXCR, run by TCRdb on the 5' RACE reads, gives a single entry per CDR3 protein. The sample yields a few hundred thousand distinct CDR3 sequences, about 18% seen once. The CDR3 sequence is 15 residues long. Losses at the gene ends were 3 bases for V and 4 bases for J; bases not matched to a gene: 4. CDR1 is LNHDA and CDR2 is SQIVND in the germline V gene (reference sequence). This TCR derives from a man aged 45-60 years in good health. The sequencing input was naive T cells sorted from blood. The V and J genes are TRBV19 and TRBJ2-1; 9 bases line up with TRBD2. The DNA of the CDR3 is TGTGCCAGTAGTATTGGGCTAGCGGGGTACAATGAGCAGTTCTTC. This codes for CASSIGLAGYNEQFF.